This TCR beta chain originates from a study of cytomegalovirus exposure and HLA in healthy donors. PCR primers comprised 60 Vbeta and 13 Jbeta primers. Produced via immunoSEQ multiplex PCR; TCRdb's table is partial and in-frame only. The sample's table shows roughly 80,000 clones. Trimming removed 4 bases from V and 7 bases from J, with 13 bases in between. This CDR3 region has 14 residues. CDR1 is MGHRA and CDR2 is YSYEKL in the germline V gene. The chain couples TRBV4-1 to TRBJ2-2; D is possibly TRBD1 (6 bases). The TCR comes from a woman in her 30s in good health and CMV-seronegative. The material sequenced was PBMCs. The CDR3 loop reads CASSPEQGGGELFF. In DNA form, the CDR3 reads TGCGCCAGCAGCCCCGAACAGGGCGGCGGGGAGCTGTTTTTT.